The TCR beta chain described here comes from a study of blood T cells in healthy people across ages (dated by TCRdb to the mid-2010s). Background on the whole study: Template switching captured roughly one uniquely barcoded TCR beta cDNA molecule per two T cells in model experiments. To avoid experimental bias, donors of different ages were randomly spread across the sequencing lanes. Using deep sequencing normalized with unique cDNA molecular identifiers, the study measured how TCR beta repertoire diversity changes with age. The donors were divided into four age groups: young (average roughly 15 years), middle-aged (about 39), aged (around 59) and long-lived (82). The study analyzed two additional independent replicas of 1 million unique cDNA reads from the same blood draw for two donors, one aged 18 to 30 and one aged 80 or older.

Libraries came from 5' RACE. Data came from an Illumina HiSeq 2500. The second PCR ran for about 7 to 11 cycles and used a J-beta primer mix along with a sample-barcoded 5' primer. A unique molecular identifier was introduced onto each TCR beta cDNA molecule by a template-switch 5' adaptor carrying 12 random nucleotides. Each sample yielded at least 2.5 million CDR3-containing paired-end reads. First-strand cDNA was synthesized from all RNA with the Mint cDNA synthesis kit, primed by a TRBC-specific oligonucleotide. After uracil-DNA glycosylase treatment, a first 18-cycle PCR used universal primers M1SS and BC2_uni_R on all cDNA. Processing in the source paper ran as follows. Normalization of each sample was performed by random selection of 1 million high-quality reads, each carrying a distinct molecular identifier. Reads with shared molecular identifiers were discarded instead of being binned into consensus sequences. MiTCR, run with a Q25 quality threshold and the strictest error-elimination algorithm, handled CDR3 identification, clonotype clustering and error correction. A nonparametric unseen species model with Euler transformation was used to estimate lower-bound total TCR beta diversity. TCRdb cleaned the public reads at Q25 with fastp, built clones with MiXCR and kept in-frame beta chains. Each record represents a unique CDR3 protein, reported with the most common genes and DNA among its rows. TCRdb's processing, not the authors' own work, is the source of the V and J calls. This sample is represented by about a million distinct CDR3 sequences; roughly 50% of them were singletons. Jointly, the top ten make up about 22% of the sample.

For CDR1 and CDR2, the germline V gene (reference sequence) lists DFQATT and SNEGSKA. V drops 3 bases and J drops 1 base, leaving 13 bases in between. Its CDR3 holds 14 amino acids, cysteine through phenylalanine. Of all the DNA, just the CDR3 is kept, 42 bases in frame from base 1. The donors were around 39 Caucasian individuals from Russia, aged 6 to 90 years, who were systemically healthy. Around 9.7 milliliters of peripheral blood were collected from each donor into EDTA-treated Vacutainer tubes. PBMCs were isolated by Ficoll-Paque density-gradient centrifugation, with at least 7 million obtained per sample. Total RNA, at least 6 micrograms per sample, was extracted from PBMCs with Trizol reagent. For every donor, an aliquot of PBMCs went through flow cytometry to measure the percentages of naive CD45RAhigh/CD27high T cells. The investigation overall reported the following: Because profiling used bulk unsorted PBMCs, naive and antigen-experienced compartments could not be compared conclusively. The long-lived group showed more naive CD4+ T cells, fewer expanded clones and increased TCR diversity than the aged group, suggesting age selection. As age increased, observed TCR beta diversity per million T cells dropped in a roughly linear way, and a significant reduction was already evident by age approximately 40. Estimates of total diversity based on one million sequenced T cells were considered lower bounds and underestimates. Observed TCR beta diversity correlated strongly with the percentage of naive T cells measured by flow cytometry. The CMV infection status of donors was not known, potentially confounding age-related changes in expanded clonotypes.

Worth noting for this clonotype: The antigen this receptor binds is unknown. No much larger clone is present one base from it, and per-base qualities are unavailable.

Specimen: blood. The V and J segments used are TRBV20-1 and TRBJ2-7; the D gene identity is not certain. The TCR was taken from a woman aged 55-75 years in good health. The CDR3 loop reads CSASAPRGSYEQYF. The sequence in DNA is TGCAGTGCTAGTGCCCCGCGAGGATCCTACGAGCAGTACTTC.